This T cell receptor beta chain is drawn from a study of control samples from healthy donors and cancer patients (TCRdb year 2020). Receptor amplification or capture employed the immunoSEQ multiplex PCR assay. TCRdb's version of the immuneACCESS table is confined to in-frame rearrangements and falls short of the full clone set. An unresolved V gene accounts for under half of the shortfall where checked; the remainder is of unknown origin. Present in this sample are roughly 50,000 clones, less than 95% of which were seen just once. In total, the top ten clones hold almost 4% of the sample. For this clone: It has no known antigen specificity. There are no base qualities to consult, and no much larger clone falls within one base.

This sequence was found in a man aged 25 to 45 in good health. The specimen was blood.

Read as DNA, the sequence is TGTGCCAGCAGCCCCGTAGGAAACACTGAAGCTTTCTTT. Its protein reads: CASSPVGNTEAFF. The rearrangement combines TRBV11-2 with TRBJ1-1, with the D gene call left open. Taken from cysteine to phenylalanine, the CDR3 has 13 residues. Only CDR3 DNA is held: 39 bases, read in frame from base 1. Relative to germline, V is 5 bases shorter and J is 2 bases shorter, with 9 bases between their ends. Reading the germline V gene gives CDR1 SGHAT and CDR2 FQNNGV. With the portions outside the CDR3 filled from the reference TRBV11-2 and TRBJ1-1 genes, the complete variable region becomes EAGVAQSPRYKIIEKRQSVAFWCNPISGHATLYWYQQILGQGPKLLIQFQNNGVVDDSQLPKDRFSAERLKGVDSTLKIQPAKLEDSAVYLCASSPVGNTEAFFGQGTRLTVV.